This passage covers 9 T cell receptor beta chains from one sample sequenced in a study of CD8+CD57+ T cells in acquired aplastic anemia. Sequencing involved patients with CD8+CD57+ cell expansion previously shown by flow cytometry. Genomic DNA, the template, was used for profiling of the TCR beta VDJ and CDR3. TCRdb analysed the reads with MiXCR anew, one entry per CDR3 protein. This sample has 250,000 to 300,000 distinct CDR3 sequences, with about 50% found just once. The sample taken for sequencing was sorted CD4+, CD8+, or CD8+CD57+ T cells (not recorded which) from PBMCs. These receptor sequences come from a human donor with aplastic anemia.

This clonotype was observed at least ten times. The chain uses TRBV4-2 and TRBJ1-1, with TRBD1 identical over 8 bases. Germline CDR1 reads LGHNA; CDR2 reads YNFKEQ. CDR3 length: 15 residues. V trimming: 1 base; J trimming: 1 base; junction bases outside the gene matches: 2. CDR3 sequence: CASSQAGTGNTEAFF. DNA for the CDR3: TGTGCCAGCAGCCAAGCCGGGACAGGGAACACTGAAGCTTTCTTT.

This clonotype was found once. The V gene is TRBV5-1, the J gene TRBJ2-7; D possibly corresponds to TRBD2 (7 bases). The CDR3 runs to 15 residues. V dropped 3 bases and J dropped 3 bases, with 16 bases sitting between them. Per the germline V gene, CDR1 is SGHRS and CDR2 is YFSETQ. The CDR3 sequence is CASSWAGEGGYEQYF. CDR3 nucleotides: TGCGCCAGCAGCTGGGCGGGGGAAGGGGGCTACGAGCAGTACTTC.

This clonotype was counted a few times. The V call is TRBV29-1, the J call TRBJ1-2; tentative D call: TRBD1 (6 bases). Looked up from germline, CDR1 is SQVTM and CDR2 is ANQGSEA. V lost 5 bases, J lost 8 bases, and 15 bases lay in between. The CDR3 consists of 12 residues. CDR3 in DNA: TGCAGCGTTCAGAACAGGGCACTAGGCTACACCTTC. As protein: CSVQNRALGYTF. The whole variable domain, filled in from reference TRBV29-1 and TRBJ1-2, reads SAVISQKPSRDICQRGTSLTIQCQVDSQVTMMFWYRQQPGQSLTLIATANQGSEATYESGFVIDKFPISRPNLTFSTLTVSNMSPEDSSIYLCSVQNRALGYTFGSGTRLTVV.

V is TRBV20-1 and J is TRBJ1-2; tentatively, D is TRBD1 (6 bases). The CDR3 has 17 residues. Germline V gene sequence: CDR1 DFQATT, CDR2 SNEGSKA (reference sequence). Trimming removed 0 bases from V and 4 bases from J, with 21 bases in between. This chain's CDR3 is CSARDTDTGNLGYGYTF. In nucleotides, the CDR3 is TGCAGTGCTAGAGATACCGATACAGGGAATCTAGGCTATGGCTACACCTTC.

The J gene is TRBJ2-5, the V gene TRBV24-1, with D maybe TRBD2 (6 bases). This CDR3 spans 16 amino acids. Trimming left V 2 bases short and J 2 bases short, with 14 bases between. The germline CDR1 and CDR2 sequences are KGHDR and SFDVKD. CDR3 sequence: CATSDWGTGGQETQYF. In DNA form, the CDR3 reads TGTGCCACCAGTGATTGGGGGACCGGAGGGCAAGAGACCCAGTACTTC.

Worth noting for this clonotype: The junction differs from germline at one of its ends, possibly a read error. The CDR3 loop reads CASSSGRGSYNERFF. The DNA for the CDR3 is TGTGCCAGCAGCTCGGGTAGGGGCTCCTACAATGAGCGGTTCTTC. The V gene is TRBV7-9, the J gene TRBJ2-1, with D possibly being TRBD1 (5 bases). CDR1 and CDR2 from the germline V gene are SEHNR and FQNEAQ (reference sequence). The CDR3 covers 15 residues.

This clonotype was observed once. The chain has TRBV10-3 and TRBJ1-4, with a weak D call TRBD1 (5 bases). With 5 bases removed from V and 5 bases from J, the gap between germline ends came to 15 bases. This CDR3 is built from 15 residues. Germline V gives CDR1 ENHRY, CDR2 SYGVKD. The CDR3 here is CAISPTGTVNEKLFF. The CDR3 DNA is TGTGCCATCAGTCCTACCGGGACGGTGAATGAAAAACTGTTTTTT.

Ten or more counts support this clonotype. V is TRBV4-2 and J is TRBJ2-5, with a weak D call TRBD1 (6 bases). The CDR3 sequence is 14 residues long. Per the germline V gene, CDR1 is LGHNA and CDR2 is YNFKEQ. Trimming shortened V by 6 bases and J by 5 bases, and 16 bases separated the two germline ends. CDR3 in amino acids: CASRQSAGEETQYF. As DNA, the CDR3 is TGTGCCAGCAGGCAGTCGGCAGGGGAGGAGACCCAGTACTTC.

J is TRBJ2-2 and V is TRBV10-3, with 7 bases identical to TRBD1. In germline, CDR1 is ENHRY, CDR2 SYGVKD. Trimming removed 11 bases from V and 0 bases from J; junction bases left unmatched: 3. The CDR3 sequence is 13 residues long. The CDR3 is CASQGANTGELFF. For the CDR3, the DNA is TGTGCCTCGCAGGGGGCGAACACCGGGGAGCTGTTTTTT.